This entry is about one T cell receptor (beta chain). What antigen it recognizes has not been identified. Base qualities are not recorded, but no much larger clone differs from it by a single base. The sample comes from a study of blood T cell repertoires in COVID-19 (TCRdb year 2020). Some background on the complete study: Samples covering the acute and convalescent phases of COVID-19 were provided by collaborators in the United States, Italy and Spain. A de-identified subject ID, COVID-19 status, age in years and sex were almost always included in the sample metadata. The prospective study material was composed of cDNA or gDNA derived from T cells, B-cell-depleted T cells, or PBMCs. The repertoires were released in a freely available public database meant as a resource for research on the immune response to SARS-CoV-2. The dataset comprised deeply sampled blood TCRbeta repertoires from subjects exposed to, actively infected with, or recovered from COVID-19. Samples were obtained from the ongoing ImmuneRACE study (first 160 participants) and from over a thousand subjects provided by 6 global collaborators. HLA class I and class II types, where available, came from metadata supplied by the sample provider rather than from assay-based typing.

The investigation overall reported the following: The quantity of clinical and demographic metadata differed by source and by participant and was supplied without curation.

The immunoSEQ Assay, a bias-controlled multiplex PCR, was used to amplify TCRbeta CDR3 regions from genomic DNA. On the study's bioinformatics: The number of nucleated cells in each sample was estimated by amplification of reference gene primers within the assay. To quantify the absolute abundance of each unique TCRbeta CDR3 rearrangement, sequence reads were collapsed and filtered. For each sample, productive Simpson clonality was calculated as the square root of Simpson's diversity index over productive rearrangements. The table was pulled from immuneACCESS by TCRdb, which kept in-frame rearrangements only. Such tables lose some clones; where checked, under half of the loss comes from unresolved V genes, and the rest has no known cause. That table gives V, J and clone size, and the DNA gave D and trimming. The sample profile shows 240,000 or so clones; about 83% of them were found once. Of the sample, 2% to 2.5% is held by the ten largest clones.

CDR1 and CDR2 (KGHSH, LQKENI) derive from the germline V gene. V loses 3 bases at its end and J loses 0 bases; junction bases beyond the gene matches: 2. Including the terminal cysteine and phenylalanine, the CDR3 comprises 17 residues. Only the CDR3 region is kept as DNA, spanning 51 bases read in frame from base 1. Participants in the prospective study were aged roughly 18 to 90 years, lived in over 20 United States geographic areas, and enrolled through a virtual design. In the prospective study, cohorts were assigned on the basis of participant-reported clinical history obtained from a screening survey and a study questionnaire. Recovered participants in ImmuneRACE Cohort 3 were defined by two consecutive negative NP/OP PCR tests, clearance by a healthcare professional, or resolution of symptoms. In the prospective study, mobile phlebotomists collected whole blood, serum and a nasopharyngeal or oropharyngeal swab from each participant. Prospective study participants could optionally give additional blood draws and questionnaires over an approximately two-month period. Blood samples from the prospective study were shipped frozen or at room temperature prior to DNA extraction.

The sequence came from a woman aged 50 to 60 who had recovered from COVID-19. This chain is built from TRBV18 and TRBJ2-1; 13 junctional bases match TRBD2. Sequenced material: PBMCs or T cells enriched from blood (not recorded which). The nucleotides read TGTGCCAGCTCACCGGGACTAGCGGGGCCCTCCTACAATGAGCAGTTCTTC. Protein translation: CASSPGLAGPSYNEQFF.